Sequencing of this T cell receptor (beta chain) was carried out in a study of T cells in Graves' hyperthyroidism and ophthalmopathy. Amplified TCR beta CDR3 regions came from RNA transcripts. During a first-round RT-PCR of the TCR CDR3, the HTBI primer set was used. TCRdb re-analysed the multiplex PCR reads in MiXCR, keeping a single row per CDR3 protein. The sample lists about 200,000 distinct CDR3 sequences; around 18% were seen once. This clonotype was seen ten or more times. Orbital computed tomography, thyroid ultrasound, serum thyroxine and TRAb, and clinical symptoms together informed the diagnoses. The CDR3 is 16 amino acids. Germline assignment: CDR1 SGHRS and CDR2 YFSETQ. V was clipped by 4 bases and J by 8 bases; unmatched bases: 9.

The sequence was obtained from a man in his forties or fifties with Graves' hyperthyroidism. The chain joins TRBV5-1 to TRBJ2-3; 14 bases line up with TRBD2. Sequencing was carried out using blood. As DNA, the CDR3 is TGCGCCAGCAGCCCGGGGACTAGCGGGGGCGGAGGTACGCAGTATTTT. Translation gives CASSPGTSGGGGTQYF.